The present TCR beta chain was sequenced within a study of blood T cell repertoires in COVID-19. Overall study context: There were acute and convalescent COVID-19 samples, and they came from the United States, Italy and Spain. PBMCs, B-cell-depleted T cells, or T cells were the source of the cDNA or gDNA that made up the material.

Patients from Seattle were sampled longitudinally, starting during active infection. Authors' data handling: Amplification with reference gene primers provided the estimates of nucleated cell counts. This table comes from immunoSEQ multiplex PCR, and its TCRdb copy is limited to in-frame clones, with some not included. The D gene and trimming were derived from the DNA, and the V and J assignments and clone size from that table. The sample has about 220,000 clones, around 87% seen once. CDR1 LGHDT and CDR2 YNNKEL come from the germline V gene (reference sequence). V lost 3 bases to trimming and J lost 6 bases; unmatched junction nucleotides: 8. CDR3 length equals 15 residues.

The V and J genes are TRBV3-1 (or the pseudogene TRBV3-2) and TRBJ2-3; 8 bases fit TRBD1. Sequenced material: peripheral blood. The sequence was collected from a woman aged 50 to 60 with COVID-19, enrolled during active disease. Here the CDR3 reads CASSHKGQVGDTQYF. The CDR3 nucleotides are TGTGCCAGCAGCCACAAGGGACAGGTGGGGGATACGCAGTATTTT.